This entry concerns a single T cell receptor beta chain. The same CDR3 can be traced to other DNA sequences in this sample. TCRdb's table, derived via immunoSEQ multiplex PCR, lists solely in-frame clones and lacks some. The sample lists some 80,000 clones; roughly 96% were seen once. This record belongs to a study of T cell changes during pregnancy in multiple sclerosis. Germline lookup yields CDR1 MDHEN and CDR2 SYDVKM. The junction had 6 bases not matched to a gene; V was cut back by 5 bases and J by 6 bases. The CDR3 contains 14 residues. The V call is TRBV28, the J call TRBJ1-5; 8 bases agree with TRBD1. This receptor was taken from a female donor with multiple sclerosis, enrolled in a pregnancy study. Source: peripheral blood, taken in the second trimester of pregnancy. The CDR3 loop is CASSLGQGVQPQHF. DNA of the CDR3: TGTGCCAGCAGTCTCGGACAGGGAGTTCAGCCCCAGCATTTT.